This T cell receptor (beta chain) stems from a study of Ad26.COV2.S vaccination and SARS-CoV-2 variants. General observations from the study: TCR breadth and depth analyses may have underestimated total T cell responses. Vaccine recipients surpassed placebo recipients in spike-specific TCR breadth. Substantial post-vaccination breadth of spike-specific CD8+ and CD4+ T cell responses was reported.

Worth noting for this clone: Its antigen is not known.

The assay was immunoSEQ multiplex PCR, and TCRdb's table has in-frame clones only and misses some. The sample holds 350,000 to 400,000 clones; about 91% are singletons and the top ten take over 1.5%. Regarding treatment: roughly 19 received Ad26.COV2.S at low or high dose, single or two shots; a few received placebo; per-sample allocation not given. Sampling was performed 63 days after the first vaccine or placebo injection. CDR3 length: 12 amino acids. Trimming removed 7 bases from V and 1 base from J, with 4 bases in between. Sample: peripheral blood, taken in a trial of Ad26.COV2.S vaccine versus placebo. The clonotype comes from a person aged 18-60 years who received the Ad26.COV2.S COVID-19 vaccine or a placebo. The chain has TRBV12-3 or TRBV12-4 and TRBJ2-2; D gene unclear. The CDR3 region has the DNA TGTGCCAGCAACCGGAACACCGGGGAGCTGTTTTTT. This translates into CASNRNTGELFF.